The 15 T cell receptor beta chains below all came from one sample that was sequenced in a study of blood T cell repertoires in COVID-19. Generated by immunoSEQ multiplex PCR, the TCRdb table keeps only in-frame clones and is missing some. Of just under 65,000 clones listed, roughly 75% were seen once; the top ten hold 12% to 15%. The sample consisted of peripheral blood. All receptors come from a man aged 55 to 70 with COVID-19, enrolled during active disease.

The chain recombines TRBV5-4 with TRBJ1-1, with a possible D match to TRBD1 (6 bases). CDR1 and CDR2 (germline): SGHNT, YYREEE (reference sequence). This CDR3 is built from 15 residues. Between the trimmed V and J ends, which lost 0 bases and 4 bases, there was a span of 13 bases. The CDR3 DNA is TGTGCCAGCAGCTTGGCCAACAGGGATGGCACTGAAGCTTTCTTT. This sequence encodes CASSLANRDGTEAFF.

This clone was seen a single time. This chain links TRBV6-4 with TRBJ2-7, with TRBD2 identical over 7 bases. Germline CDR1 MRHNA, CDR2 SNTAGT. V dropped 6 bases and J dropped 5; count of bases not matched to a gene: 13. The CDR3 sequence is 15 residues long. This chain's CDR3 is CASRDGREKADEQYF. DNA of the CDR3: TGTGCCAGCAGGGACGGGCGGGAGAAAGCGGACGAGCAGTACTTC.

The V gene is TRBV7-9, the J gene TRBJ1-2; TRBD1 is a possible D gene (6 bases). This CDR3 is built from 13 residues. CDR1 is SEHNR, CDR2 FQNEAQ, per germline (reference sequence). V lost 6 bases and J lost 4, with 12 bases in between. In nucleotides, the CDR3 is TGTGCCAGCAGTAGGGCAGGGGCCTATGGCTACACCTTC. As protein: CASSRAGAYGYTF.

The chain has TRBV24-1 and TRBJ2-1; possibly TRBD2 for D (6 bases). Germline values: CDR1 KGHDR, CDR2 SFDVKD. The CDR3 is made up of 15 amino acids. With 4 bases removed from V and 4 bases from J, the gap between germline ends came to 13 bases. The CDR3 reads CATSDNLGGYNEQFF. CDR3 bases: TGTGCCACCAGTGACAACTTGGGAGGTTACAATGAGCAGTTCTTC.

Concerning this clone itself: The junction does not match germline at one end; this may be a read error. The rearrangement joins TRBV5-1 to TRBJ2-1; 9 bases are a match to TRBD2. Germline V gene data show CDR1 as SGHRS and CDR2 as YFSETQ. The CDR3 has 14 amino acids. The CDR3 loop is CATSGGSSYNEQFF. The DNA for the CDR3 is TGCGCCACCAGCGGGGGGTCATCCTACAATGAGCAGTTCTTC.

The CDR3 bases are TGCGCCAGCAGTGAATCGGGGAGCAAAAACATTCAGTACTTC. Amino acids: CASSESGSKNIQYF. The chain links TRBV10-1 to TRBJ2-4; D is possibly TRBD2 (5 bases). There are 14 residues in the CDR3. Germline-derived CDR1 and CDR2 are WNHNN and SYGVQD (reference sequence). V lost 3 bases and J lost 3, with 9 bases in between.

The rearrangement uses TRBV10-2 and TRBJ1-2; the D gene is possibly TRBD1 (5 bases). V shed 4 bases and J shed 2 bases, with 14 bases lying between them. This CDR3 is built from 15 residues. Germline-derived CDR1 and CDR2 are WSHSY and SAAADI. The CDR3, as DNA: TGCGCCAGCAGTGTACTGGACACCCCAAACTATGGCTACACCTTC. Translated: CASSVLDTPNYGYTF.

The J gene is TRBJ1-3, the V gene TRBV9, with D possibly being TRBD1 (6 bases). V lost 3 bases, J lost 4 bases, and 11 bases lay in between. This CDR3 is built from 14 residues. Germline V gene sequence: CDR1 SGDLS, CDR2 YYNGEE. CDR3 protein: CASSAGAEGNTIYF. DNA for the CDR3: TGTGCCAGCAGCGCAGGGGCTGAGGGAAACACCATATATTTT.

This sequence joins TRBV7-9 and TRBJ1-1; D ambiguous. The CDR3 contains 13 residues. The germline V gene has CDR1 SEHNR and CDR2 FQNEAQ (reference sequence). Trimming shortened V by 1 base and J by 1 base, and 4 bases separated the two germline ends. The CDR3 sequence: CASSLVENTEAFF. The CDR3 DNA reads as TGTGCCAGCAGCTTAGTAGAGAACACTGAAGCTTTCTTT.

The chain joins TRBV28 to TRBJ1-5, with TRBD1 matching over 8 bases. Germline CDR1 MDHEN, CDR2 SYDVKM. This CDR3 has 15 residues. V shed 3 bases and J 1 base; nucleotides not matched to a gene: 2. CDR3 DNA sequence: TGTGCCAGCAGTTTCCCAGGGGGCAGCAATCAGCCCCAGCATTTT. This codes for CASSFPGGSNQPQHF.

V and J are TRBV11-2 and TRBJ2-4; 11 bases are a match to TRBD1. This CDR3 spans 14 amino acids. J lost 8 bases, V lost 4 bases, and 4 bases had no gene match. Germline CDR1 and CDR2: SGHAT and FQNNGV. CDR3 nucleotides: TGTGCCAGCAGCTCCGGGACAGGGGGGGACATTCAGTACTTC. This sequence encodes CASSSGTGGDIQYF.

This clone was found many times. The J gene is TRBJ2-7, the V gene TRBV2, with 13 bases that match TRBD2. Germline V gene data show CDR1 as SNHLY and CDR2 as FYNNEI. V dropped 6 bases and J dropped 2; count of bases not matched to a gene: 7. The CDR3 extends over 16 amino acids. The CDR3 bases are TGTGCCAGCAGACACGGGACTAGCGGGGCCACCTACGAGCAGTACTTC. Encoded protein: CASRHGTSGATYEQYF.

V and J are TRBV27 and TRBJ2-6; perhaps TRBD1 as D (5 bases). Germline V lookup: CDR1 MNHEY, CDR2 SMNVEV (reference sequence). The CDR3 consists of 17 residues. V gave up 5 bases and J gave up 0 bases, with 14 bases separating them. This CDR3 is CASSRGTDTSGANVLTF. The DNA for the CDR3 is TGTGCCAGCAGTCGTGGCACGGACACCTCTGGGGCCAACGTCCTGACTTTC.

The V gene is TRBV5-4, the J gene TRBJ2-3; D ambiguous. Looked up from germline, CDR1 is SGHNT and CDR2 is YYREEE (reference sequence). CDR3 length: 13 residues. V lost 4 bases and J 4 bases, leaving 10 bases between the germline ends. In nucleotides, the CDR3 is TGTGCCAGCAGCCCTAGTCGGGCAGATACGCAGTATTTT. This encodes CASSPSRADTQYF.

CDR3 nucleotides: TGTGCCAGCAGCGTACAAGTAGATTCCGTAGTGTTTTTT. Residues: CASSVQVDSVVFF. J is TRBJ2-2 and V is TRBV9, with D unresolved. This CDR3 spans 13 amino acids. Deletions cut 1 base from V and 15 bases from J, with 16 bases between. Germline lookup yields CDR1 SGDLS and CDR2 YYNGEE.